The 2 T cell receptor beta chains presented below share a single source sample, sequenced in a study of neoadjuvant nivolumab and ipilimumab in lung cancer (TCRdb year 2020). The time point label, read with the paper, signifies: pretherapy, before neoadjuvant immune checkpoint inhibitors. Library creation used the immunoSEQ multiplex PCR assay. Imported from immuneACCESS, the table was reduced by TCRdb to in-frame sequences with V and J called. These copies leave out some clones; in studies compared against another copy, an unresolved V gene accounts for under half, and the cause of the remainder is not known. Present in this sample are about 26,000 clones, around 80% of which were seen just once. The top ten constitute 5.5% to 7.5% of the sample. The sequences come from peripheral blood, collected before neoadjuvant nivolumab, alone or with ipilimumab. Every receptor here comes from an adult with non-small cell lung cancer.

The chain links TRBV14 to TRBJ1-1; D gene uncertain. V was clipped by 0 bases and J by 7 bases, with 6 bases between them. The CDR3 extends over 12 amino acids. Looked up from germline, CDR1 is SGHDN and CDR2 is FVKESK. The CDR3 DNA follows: TGTGCCAGCAGCCAAGAAGTCCGTGAAGCTTTCTTT. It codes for CASSQEVREAFF.

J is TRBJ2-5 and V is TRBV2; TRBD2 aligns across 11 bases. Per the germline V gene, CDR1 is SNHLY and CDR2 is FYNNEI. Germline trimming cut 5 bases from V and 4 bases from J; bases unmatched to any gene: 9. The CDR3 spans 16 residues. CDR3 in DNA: TGTGCCAGCAGTCAGACTAGCGGGGCTAGAGGAGAGACCCAGTACTTC. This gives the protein CASSQTSGARGETQYF.